Given below is one TCR beta chain in context. The sample belongs to a study of cytomegalovirus exposure and HLA in healthy donors. The PCR was carried out with 60 Vbeta primers and 13 Jbeta primers. TCRdb's copy holds only in-frame clones and misses some; the assay was immunoSEQ multiplex PCR. This table has approximately 280,000 clones, approximately 90% appearing once. Germline assignment: CDR1 SGHTA and CDR2 FQGNSA. Trimming pared 1 base from V and 2 bases from J, leaving 12 bases between. The CDR3 is made up of 15 amino acids. Sequenced input: PBMCs. V and J are TRBV7-2 and TRBJ2-7; D call uncertain. This TCR was sampled from a woman under 30 in good health and CMV-seronegative. CDR3 in DNA: TGTGCCAGCAGCTTAGTGGCATTCTTTACCTACGAGCAGTACTTC. This gives the protein CASSLVAFFTYEQYF.